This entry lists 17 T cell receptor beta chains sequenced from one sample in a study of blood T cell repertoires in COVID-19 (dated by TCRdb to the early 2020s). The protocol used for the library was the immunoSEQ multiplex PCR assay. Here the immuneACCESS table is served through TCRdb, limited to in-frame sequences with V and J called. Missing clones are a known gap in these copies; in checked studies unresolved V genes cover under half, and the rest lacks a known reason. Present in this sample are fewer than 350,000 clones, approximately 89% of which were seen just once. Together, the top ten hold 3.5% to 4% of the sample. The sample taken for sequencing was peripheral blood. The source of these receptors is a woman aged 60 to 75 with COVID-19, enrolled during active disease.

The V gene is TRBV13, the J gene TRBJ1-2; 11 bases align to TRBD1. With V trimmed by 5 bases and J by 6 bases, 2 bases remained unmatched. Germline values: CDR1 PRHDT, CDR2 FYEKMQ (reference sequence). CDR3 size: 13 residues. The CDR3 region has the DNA TGTGCCAGCAGCAGGACAGGGGGCGATGGCTACACCTTC. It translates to CASSRTGGDGYTF. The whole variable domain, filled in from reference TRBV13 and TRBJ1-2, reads AAGVIQSPRHLIKEKRETATLKCYPIPRHDTVYWYQQGPGQDPQFLISFYEKMQSDKGSIPDRFSAQQFSDYHSELNMSSLELGDSALYFCASSRTGGDGYTFGSGTRLTVV.

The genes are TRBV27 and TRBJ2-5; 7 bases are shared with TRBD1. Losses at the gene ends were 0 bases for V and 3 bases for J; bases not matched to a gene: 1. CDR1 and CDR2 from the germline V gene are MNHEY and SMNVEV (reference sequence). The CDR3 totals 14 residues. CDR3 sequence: CASSLSDREETQYF. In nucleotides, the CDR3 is TGTGCCAGCAGTTTATCTGACAGGGAAGAGACCCAGTACTTC.

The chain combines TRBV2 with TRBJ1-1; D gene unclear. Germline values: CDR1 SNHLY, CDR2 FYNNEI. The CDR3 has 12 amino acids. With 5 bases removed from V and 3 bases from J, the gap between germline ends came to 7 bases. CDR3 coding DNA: TGTGCCAGCAGTAAACATCACACTGAAGCTTTCTTT. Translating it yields CASSKHHTEAFF.

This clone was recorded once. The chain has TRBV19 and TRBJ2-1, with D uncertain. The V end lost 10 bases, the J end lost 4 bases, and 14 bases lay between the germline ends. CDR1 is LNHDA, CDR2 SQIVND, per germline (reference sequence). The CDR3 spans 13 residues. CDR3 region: CATTDIGYNEQFF. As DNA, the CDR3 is TGTGCCACTACCGATATTGGTTACAATGAGCAGTTCTTC.

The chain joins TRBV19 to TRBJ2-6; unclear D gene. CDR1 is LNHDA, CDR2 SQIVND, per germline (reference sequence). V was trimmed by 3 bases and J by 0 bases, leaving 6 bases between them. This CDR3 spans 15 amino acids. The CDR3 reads CASSIKASGANVLTF. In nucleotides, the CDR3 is TGTGCCAGTAGTATTAAAGCCTCTGGGGCCAACGTCCTGACTTTC.

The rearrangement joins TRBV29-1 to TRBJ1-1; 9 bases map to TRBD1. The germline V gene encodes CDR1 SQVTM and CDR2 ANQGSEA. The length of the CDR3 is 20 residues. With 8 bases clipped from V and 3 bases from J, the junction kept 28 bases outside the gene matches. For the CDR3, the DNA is TGCAGCCCAGTGGTGTCAGACAGACAGGGGGGAAAAGGTGGGGACACTGAAGCTTTCTTT. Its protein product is CSPVVSDRQGGKGGDTEAFF.

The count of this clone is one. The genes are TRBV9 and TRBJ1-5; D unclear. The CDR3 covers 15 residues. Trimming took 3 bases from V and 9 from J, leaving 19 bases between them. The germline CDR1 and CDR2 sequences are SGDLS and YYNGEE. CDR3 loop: CASSDSPDDFRPQHF. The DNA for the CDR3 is TGTGCCAGCAGCGACTCGCCCGATGACTTTAGGCCCCAGCATTTT.

CDR3 DNA: TGTGCCATCAGTCCGGGACAGACGAACACTGAAGCTTTCTTT. This codes for CAISPGQTNTEAFF. This rearrangement joins TRBV10-3 to TRBJ1-1; 7 bases are shared with TRBD1. The CDR3 has 14 residues. The trim removed 5 bases at V and 1 base at J, leaving 4 bases unmatched. Germline-derived CDR1 and CDR2 are ENHRY and SYGVKD.

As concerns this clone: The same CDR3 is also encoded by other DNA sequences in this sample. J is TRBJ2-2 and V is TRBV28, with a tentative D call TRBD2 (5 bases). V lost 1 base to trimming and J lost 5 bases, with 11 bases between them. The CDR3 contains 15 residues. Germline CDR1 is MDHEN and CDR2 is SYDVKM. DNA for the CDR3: TGTGCCAGCAGTTTATTCAGGCGCGGGACCGGGGAGCTGTTTTTT. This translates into CASSLFRRGTGELFF.

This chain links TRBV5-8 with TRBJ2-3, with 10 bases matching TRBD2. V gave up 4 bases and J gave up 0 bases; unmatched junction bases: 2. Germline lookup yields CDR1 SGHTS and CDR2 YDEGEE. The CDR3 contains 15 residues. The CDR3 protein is CASSLSGGSTDTQYF. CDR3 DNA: TGTGCCAGCAGCCTTAGCGGGGGGAGCACAGATACGCAGTATTTT.

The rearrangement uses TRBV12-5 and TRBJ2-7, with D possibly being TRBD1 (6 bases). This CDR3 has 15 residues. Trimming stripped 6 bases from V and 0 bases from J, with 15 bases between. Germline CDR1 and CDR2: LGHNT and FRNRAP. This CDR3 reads CASGVPTGSSYEQYF. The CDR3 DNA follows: TGTGCTAGTGGGGTACCTACAGGGAGCTCCTACGAGCAGTACTTC.

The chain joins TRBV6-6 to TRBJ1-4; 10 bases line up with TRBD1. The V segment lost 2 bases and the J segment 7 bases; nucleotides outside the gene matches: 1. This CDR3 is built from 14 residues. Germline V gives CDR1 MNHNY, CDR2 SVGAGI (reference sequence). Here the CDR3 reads CASSYRDRGEKLFF. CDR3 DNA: TGTGCCAGCAGTTACCGGGACAGGGGTGAAAAACTGTTTTTT.

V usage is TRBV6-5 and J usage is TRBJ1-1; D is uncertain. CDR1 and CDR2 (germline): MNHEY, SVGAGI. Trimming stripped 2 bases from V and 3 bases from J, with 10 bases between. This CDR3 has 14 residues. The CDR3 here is CASSYGSSDTEAFF. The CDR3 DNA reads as TGTGCCAGCAGTTACGGCTCGAGCGACACTGAAGCTTTCTTT.

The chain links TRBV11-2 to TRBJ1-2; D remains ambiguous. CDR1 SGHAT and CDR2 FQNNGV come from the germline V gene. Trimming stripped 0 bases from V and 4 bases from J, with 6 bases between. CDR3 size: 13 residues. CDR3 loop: CASSLEAGYGYTF. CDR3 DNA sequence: TGTGCCAGCAGCTTAGAGGCAGGCTATGGCTACACCTTC.

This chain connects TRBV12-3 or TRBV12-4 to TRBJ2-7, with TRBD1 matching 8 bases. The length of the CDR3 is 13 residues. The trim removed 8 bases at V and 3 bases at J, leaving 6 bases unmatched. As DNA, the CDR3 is TGTGCCAGCCCAGGGACAGGAGTCTACGAGCAGTACTTC. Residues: CASPGTGVYEQYF.

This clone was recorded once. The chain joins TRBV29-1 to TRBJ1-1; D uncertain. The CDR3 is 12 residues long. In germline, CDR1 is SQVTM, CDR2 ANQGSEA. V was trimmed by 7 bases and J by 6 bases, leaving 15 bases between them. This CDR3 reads CSALKGVAEAFF. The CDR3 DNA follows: TGCAGCGCCCTTAAAGGAGTGGCTGAAGCTTTCTTT.

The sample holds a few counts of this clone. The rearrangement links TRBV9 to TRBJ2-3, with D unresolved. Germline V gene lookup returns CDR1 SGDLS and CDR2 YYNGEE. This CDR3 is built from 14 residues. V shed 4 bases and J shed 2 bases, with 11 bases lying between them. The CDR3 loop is CASSPRPVTDTQYF. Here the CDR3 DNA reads TGTGCCAGCAGCCCCAGGCCGGTCACAGATACGCAGTATTTT.